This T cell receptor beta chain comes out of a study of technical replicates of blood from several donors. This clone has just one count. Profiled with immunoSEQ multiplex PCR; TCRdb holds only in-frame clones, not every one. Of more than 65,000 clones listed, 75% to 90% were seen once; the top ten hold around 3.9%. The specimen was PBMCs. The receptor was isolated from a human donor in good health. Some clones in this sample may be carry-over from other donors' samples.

CDR3 protein: CSVELRRGGEQYF. DNA for the CDR3: TGCAGCGTTGAGTTGCGTAGAGGTGGAGAGCAGTACTTC. J is TRBJ2-7 and V is TRBV29-1; no firm D call. CDR1 SQVTM and CDR2 ANQGSEA come from the germline V gene. V was trimmed by 3 bases and J by 7 bases, leaving 16 bases between them. The CDR3 consists of 13 residues.